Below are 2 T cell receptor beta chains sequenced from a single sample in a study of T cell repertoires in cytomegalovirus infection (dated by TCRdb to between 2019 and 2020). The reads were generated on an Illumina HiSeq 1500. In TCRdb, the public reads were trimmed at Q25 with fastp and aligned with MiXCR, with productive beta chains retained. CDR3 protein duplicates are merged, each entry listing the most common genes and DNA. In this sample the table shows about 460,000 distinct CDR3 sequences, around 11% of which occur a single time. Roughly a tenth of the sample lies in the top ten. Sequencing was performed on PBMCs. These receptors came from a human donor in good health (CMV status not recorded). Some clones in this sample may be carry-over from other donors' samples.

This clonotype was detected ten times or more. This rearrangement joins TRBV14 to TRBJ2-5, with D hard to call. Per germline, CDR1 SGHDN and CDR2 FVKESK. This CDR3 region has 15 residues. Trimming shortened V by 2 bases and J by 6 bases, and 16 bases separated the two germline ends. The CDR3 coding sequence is TGTGCCAGCAGCCAACTAGAATGGGCAACGCAGACCCAGTACTTC. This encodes CASSQLEWATQTQYF.

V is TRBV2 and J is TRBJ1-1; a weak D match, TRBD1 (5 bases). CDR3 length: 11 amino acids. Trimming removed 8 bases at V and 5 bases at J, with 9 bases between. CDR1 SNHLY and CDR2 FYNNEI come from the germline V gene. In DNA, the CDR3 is TGTGCCAGCCCCTCAGGGACTGAAGCTTTCTTT. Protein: CASPSGTEAFF.